The 32 T cell receptor beta chains below come from one sample, sequenced in a study of regulatory T cells in long-lasting Graves disease. The time point was: newly diagnosed GD, antithyroid drugs for less than 3 months. Preparation of the TCR library used RNA extracted from PBMCs. HTBI primers from iRepertoire and Arm-PCR of CDR3 regions yielded the TCR beta libraries. TCRdb reprocessed the multiplex PCR reads via MiXCR and lists one record per CDR3 protein. The sample has hundreds of thousands of distinct CDR3 sequences, 16% seen once. The same sample was also studied in work on T cells in Graves' hyperthyroidism and ophthalmopathy.

The source was peripheral blood mononuclear cells (PBMCs), collected at new diagnosis, from a patient treated with antithyroid drugs. These receptors all come from a man in his forties with Graves disease.

CDR3 region: CASSGNGGYAEAFF. CDR3 DNA: TGTGCCAGCAGCGGGAATGGAGGGTACGCTGAAGCTTTCTTT. The J gene is TRBJ1-1, the V gene TRBV5-6; D ambiguous. Germline loops: CDR1 SGHDT, CDR2 YYEEEE. The V and J ends lost 4 bases and 6 bases respectively, with 16 bases between them. The CDR3 length is 14 residues. The full variable domain, its missing parts supplied by reference TRBV5-6 and TRBJ1-1, is DAGVTQSPTHLIKTRGQQVTLRCSPKSGHDTVSWYQQALGQGPQFIFQYYEEEERQRGNFPDRFSGHQFPNYSSELNVNALLLGDSALYLCASSGNGGYAEAFFGQGTRLTVV.

This chain connects TRBV20-1 to TRBJ1-5; D gene unclear. Trimming took 0 bases from V and 3 from J, leaving 9 bases between them. The CDR3 loop spans 14 amino acids. The germline gives CDR1 DFQATT, CDR2 SNEGSKA (reference sequence). The CDR3 DNA reads TGCAGTGCTAGAGATCAACAGTCCAATCAGCCCCAGCATTTT. As protein: CSARDQQSNQPQHF.

This clonotype has just a few counts. V gene TRBV14 combines with J gene TRBJ1-6; unclear D gene. Germline values: CDR1 SGHDN, CDR2 FVKESK. V lost 4 bases to trimming and J lost 2 bases, with 6 bases between them. The CDR3 sequence is 14 residues long. The DNA for the CDR3 is TGTGCCAGCAGCCCCGCAACCTATAATTCACCCCTCCACTTT. This encodes CASSPATYNSPLHF.

This clonotype was seen at least ten times. The V gene is TRBV2, the J gene TRBJ2-3; TRBD1 aligns across 7 bases. V dropped 3 bases and J dropped 2; count of bases not matched to a gene: 5. The germline V gene encodes CDR1 SNHLY and CDR2 FYNNEI. CDR3 size: 15 residues. Here the CDR3 DNA reads TGTGCCAGCAGTGACTGGGGACAGATCACAGATACGCAGTATTTT. This sequence encodes CASSDWGQITDTQYF.

This clonotype was picked up a small number of times. The chain combines TRBV20-1 with TRBJ1-5, with TRBD1 as a possible D gene (6 bases). V was clipped by 3 bases and J by 6 bases, with 21 bases between them. The CDR3 consists of 16 residues. Looked up from germline, CDR1 is DFQATT and CDR2 is SNEGSKA (reference sequence). CDR3 in DNA: TGCAGTGCTAGTCTTTCTACGGGACACCCATGTCAGCCCCAGCATTTT. It codes for CSASLSTGHPCQPQHF.

This clonotype was seen ten or more times. The chain has TRBV3-1 and TRBJ1-1; 7 bases agree with TRBD1. Germline V lookup: CDR1 LGHDT, CDR2 YNNKEL (reference sequence). The CDR3 is 12 residues long. Unmatched junction bases numbered 0, after V lost 4 bases and J lost 4 bases. The CDR3 DNA sequence: TGTGCCAGCAGCCGGACAGGCACTGAAGCTTTCTTT. Translated, it gives CASSRTGTEAFF.

The V gene is TRBV18, the J gene TRBJ2-3; D gene uncertain. Per germline, CDR1 KGHSH and CDR2 LQKENI. The CDR3 runs to 17 residues. V lost 3 bases and J lost 0, with 16 bases in between. CDR3 nucleotides: TGTGCCAGCTCACCGCTTACAGCAGGCCTTAGCACAGATACGCAGTATTTT. Translating it yields CASSPLTAGLSTDTQYF.

The gene calls are TRBV28 and TRBJ1-2; D is undetermined. The CDR3 covers 12 residues. V gave up 4 bases and J gave up 4 bases, with 7 bases separating them. Germline CDR1 reads MDHEN; CDR2 reads SYDVKM. CDR3 region: CASSSRFYGYTF. CDR3 bases: TGTGCCAGCAGTTCGAGGTTCTATGGCTACACCTTC.

This clonotype was recorded many times. The chain recombines TRBV20-1 with TRBJ1-1, with 12 bases fitting TRBD1. The CDR3 has 13 residues. Per germline, CDR1 DFQATT and CDR2 SNEGSKA (reference sequence). The V gene end was trimmed by 5 bases and the J gene end by 4 bases; junction bases not matched to a gene: 2. CDR3 loop: CSAGDRGLTEAFF. CDR3 DNA sequence: TGCAGTGCTGGGGACAGGGGGCTCACTGAAGCTTTCTTT.

This clonotype was counted between two and nine times. One junction end disagrees with the germline gene, perhaps due to a read error. The chain couples TRBV2 to TRBJ2-2, with D uncertain. The CDR3 runs to 12 residues. Germline CDR1 and CDR2: SNHLY and FYNNEI. The CDR3 nucleotides are TGTGCCAGCAGTTGGAACCCCGGGGAGCTGTTTTTT. The encoded protein is CASSWNPGELFF.

This clonotype was detected a few times. The chain recombines TRBV3-2 with TRBJ2-5; TRBD2 was called by the table and not checked on the DNA. TRBV3-2 is tagged as a pseudogene. The CDR3 totals 16 residues. In nucleotides, the CDR3 is TGTGCCAGCAGCCAAGTCGGGACTAGCGGGGGGGAGACCCAGTACTTC. This gives the protein CASSQVGTSGGETQYF.

This clonotype has a count of ten or more. The V gene is TRBV4-2, the J gene TRBJ2-3; perhaps TRBD2 as D (5 bases). This CDR3 has 17 residues. V was pared by 1 base and J by 2 bases, with 16 bases between. Per the germline V gene, CDR1 is LGHNA and CDR2 is YNFKEQ. CDR3 sequence: CASSQARNRLLTDTQYF. The CDR3, as DNA: TGTGCCAGCAGCCAAGCAAGGAACCGACTACTCACAGATACGCAGTATTTT.

The table lists this clonotype with many counts. The chain is built from TRBV11-1 and TRBJ2-1; D is unresolved. Per germline, CDR1 SGHAT and CDR2 FQDESV (reference sequence). The CDR3 has 13 amino acids. V was shortened by 2 bases and J by 9 bases, with 11 bases between the two germline ends. CDR3 DNA sequence: TGTGCCAGCAGCTTATCCCAGCAGCTTGAGCAGTTCTTC. It codes for CASSLSQQLEQFF.

In its sample, this clonotype was seen many times. The rearrangement joins TRBV14 to TRBJ2-3, with D unresolved. Trimming took 1 base from V and 6 from J, leaving 8 bases between them. CDR1 is SGHDN and CDR2 is FVKESK in the germline V gene. CDR3 size: 13 residues. CDR3 amino acids: CASSQGNVDTQYF. In DNA, the CDR3 is TGTGCCAGCAGCCAAGGAAACGTGGATACGCAGTATTTT.

Many counts were recorded for this clonotype. The chain is built from TRBV7-9 and TRBJ1-3, with no clear D. Trimming cost V 2 bases and J 7 bases, with 15 bases left between them. From germline, CDR1 is SEHNR and CDR2 FQNEAQ (reference sequence). There are 15 residues in the CDR3. The CDR3 here is CASSLNRGLANTIYF. The CDR3 region has the DNA TGTGCCAGCAGCTTAAACCGAGGGTTGGCCAACACCATATATTTT.

On this clonotype: A much larger clone lies a single base off, so this may be a read error. This chain joins TRBV20-1 and TRBJ2-2, with 7 bases that match TRBD2. CDR1 and CDR2 (germline): DFQATT, SNEGSKA (reference sequence). The CDR3 loop spans 15 amino acids. CDR3 nucleotides: TGCAGTGCTGCTGGGGGACTAACGAACACCAGGGAGCTGTTTTTT. This translates into CSAAGGLTNTRELFF.

In its sample, this clonotype was seen many times. The V and J genes are TRBV6-2 or TRBV6-3 and TRBJ1-5; D uncertain. V lost 2 bases, J lost 0 bases, and 8 bases lay in between. This CDR3 has 15 amino acids. From germline, CDR1 is MNHEY and CDR2 SVGEGT. CDR3 loop: CASSYGPYSNQPQHF. The DNA for the CDR3 is TGTGCCAGCAGTTACGGGCCCTATAGCAATCAGCCCCAGCATTTT.

This clonotype was counted many times. DNA of the CDR3: TGTGCCAGCGCCGTTTGGACAGGGAACTACGAGCAGTACTTC. The encoded protein is CASAVWTGNYEQYF. The V and J genes are TRBV18 and TRBJ2-7; 8 bases fit TRBD1. V shed 8 bases and J 3 bases; nucleotides not matched to a gene: 9. This CDR3 comprises 14 residues. Germline CDR1 reads KGHSH; CDR2 reads LQKENI.

This clonotype was recorded a few times. This sequence joins TRBV4-1 and TRBJ2-1; 9 bases map to TRBD2. This CDR3 comprises 19 residues. The V and J ends lost 2 bases and 6 bases, in that order; junction bases with no gene match: 17. Germline-derived CDR1 and CDR2 are MGHRA and YSYEKL. The CDR3 loop reads CASSQSSGLAGALGNEQFF. In DNA, the CDR3 is TGCGCCAGCAGCCAATCAAGTGGGTTAGCGGGGGCTCTAGGCAATGAGCAGTTCTTC.

This clonotype has a count of ten or more. The chain employs TRBV7-2 and TRBJ2-7; the D gene is possibly TRBD1 (6 bases). The CDR3 runs to 15 residues. V lost 3 bases, J lost 6 bases, and 18 bases lay in between. The germline V gene encodes CDR1 SGHTA and CDR2 FQGNSA. The CDR3 loop reads CASSFRSGRGGEQYF. In DNA form, the CDR3 reads TGTGCCAGCAGCTTCCGGAGCGGACGAGGGGGCGAGCAGTACTTC. Together with reference TRBV7-2 and TRBJ2-7, the CDR3 gives the full variable domain: GAGVSQSPSNKVTEKGKDVELRCDPISGHTALYWYRQSLGQGLEFLIYFQGNSAPDKSGLPSDRFSAERTGGSVSTLTIQRTQQEDSAVYLCASSFRSGRGGEQYFGPGTRLTVT.

Many counts were recorded for this clonotype. The genes are TRBV2 and TRBJ2-3; D unclear. With 1 base removed from V and 6 bases from J, the gap between germline ends came to 8 bases. The CDR3 extends over 13 amino acids. Germline values: CDR1 SNHLY, CDR2 FYNNEI. The CDR3 DNA is TGTGCCAGCAGTGAAGACCTTGGCGATACGCAGTATTTT. Protein product: CASSEDLGDTQYF. The entire variable domain, with the rest obtained from reference TRBV2 and TRBJ2-3, is as follows: EPEVTQTPSHQVTQMGQEVILRCVPISNHLYFYWYRQILGQKVEFLVSFYNNEISEKSEIFDDQFSVERPDGSNFTLKIRSTKLEDSAMYFCASSEDLGDTQYFGPGTRLTVL.

This sequence joins TRBV6-1 and TRBJ2-5, with 10 bases fitting TRBD2. The CDR3 length is 14 residues. V was pared by 5 bases and J by 5 bases, with 5 bases of the junction left unmatched. Germline CDR1 is MNHNS and CDR2 is SASEGT. CDR3 sequence: CASSLSGGPETQYF. CDR3 bases: TGTGCCAGCAGTCTTAGCGGGGGGCCCGAGACCCAGTACTTC.

This clonotype occurred many times. This chain joins TRBV5-1 and TRBJ2-2; 10 bases agree with TRBD1. Germline V CDR1 and CDR2: SGHRS, YFSETQ. V shed 5 bases and J 1 base; nucleotides not matched to a gene: 8. CDR3 length equals 17 residues. The CDR3: CASRSGTGALNTGELFF. As DNA, the CDR3 is TGCGCCAGCAGGAGTGGGACAGGGGCCTTGAACACCGGGGAGCTGTTTTTT.

The J gene is TRBJ2-5, the V gene TRBV10-3; TRBD1 is a possible D gene (6 bases). The ends were cut back, 5 bases at V and 6 bases at J, with 10 bases in the middle. Per germline, CDR1 ENHRY and CDR2 SYGVKD. The CDR3 is 12 amino acids. CDR3 region: CAISSQGKTQYF. In DNA form, the CDR3 reads TGTGCCATCAGTTCGCAGGGGAAGACCCAGTACTTC.

There are many counts of this clonotype. The chain uses TRBV5-4 and TRBJ2-6; 7 positions match TRBD1. The CDR3 sequence is 15 residues long. CDR1 and CDR2 (germline): SGHNT, YYREEE (reference sequence). V dropped 2 bases and J dropped 1; count of bases not matched to a gene: 0. The CDR3 DNA sequence: TGTGCCAGCAGCTTACAGGGGTCTGGGGCCAACGTCCTGACTTTC. It codes for CASSLQGSGANVLTF.

The table lists this clonotype with many counts. This sequence joins TRBV11-3 and TRBJ2-1, with D possibly matching TRBD2 (6 bases). Trimming stripped 1 base from V and 4 bases from J, with 14 bases between. CDR3 length: 16 amino acids. Germline loops: CDR1 SGHNT, CDR2 YENEEA. CDR3 in DNA: TGTGCCAGCAGCTTAGGGGGGGAGTTCGGTTACAATGAGCAGTTCTTC. Translating gives CASSLGGEFGYNEQFF.

This clonotype appeared many times. V is TRBV11-1 and J is TRBJ1-1; a weak D match, TRBD1 (5 bases). Germline CDR1 and CDR2: SGHAT and FQDESV (reference sequence). The CDR3 has 14 amino acids. V lost 4 bases, J lost 10 bases, and 19 bases lay in between. CDR3 amino acids: CASSYGDGFSVAFF. The CDR3 bases are TGTGCCAGCAGCTACGGGGACGGGTTTTCGGTAGCTTTCTTT.

As concerns this clonotype: This may come from a read error, since a much larger clone is one base off. V gene TRBV27 combines with J gene TRBJ2-1; 10 bases agree with TRBD2. The V gene's germline CDR1 is MNHEY and CDR2 SMNVEV (reference sequence). The CDR3 is 14 residues long. CDR3 sequence (DNA): TGTGCCAGCAGTTTTAGCGGGGGGTACAGTGAGCAGTTCTTC. This gives the protein CASSFSGGYSEQFF.

The rearrangement joins TRBV5-1 to TRBJ2-2, with D hard to call. The CDR3 is 16 amino acids. Per the germline V gene, CDR1 is SGHRS and CDR2 is YFSETQ. Trimming took off 1 base at V and 0 bases at J, with 10 bases between the two ends. The CDR3 coding sequence is TGCGCCAGCAGCTTGAGTTTCGGAGCGAACACCGGGGAGCTGTTTTTT. Amino acid sequence: CASSLSFGANTGELFF.

This rearrangement joins TRBV9 to TRBJ2-5; the match to TRBD2 covers 9 bases. V lost 1 base and J lost 3; bases outside the gene matches: 4. CDR3 length: 15 residues. Germline assignment: CDR1 SGDLS and CDR2 YYNGEE. The CDR3 nucleotides are TGTGCCAGCAGCGTATCCCCTAGCGGGGAAGAGACCCAGTACTTC. The encoded protein is CASSVSPSGEETQYF.

To note about this clonotype: The CDR3 does not end in the conserved phenylalanine or tryptophan, so this is likely a read error. The V and J genes are TRBV5-1 and TRBJ2-7; D tentatively reads TRBD1 or TRBD2 (6 bases each). V lost 4 bases, J lost 0 bases, and 17 bases lay in between. Germline V gene sequence: CDR1 SGHRS, CDR2 YFSETQ. The CDR3 contains 16 residues. DNA of the CDR3: TGCGCCAGCAGCGGGGGGCCCCGGGACGGCTCCTACGAGCAGTACATC. This sequence encodes CASSGGPRDGSYEQYI.

This clonotype has ten or more counts. The chain joins TRBV28 to TRBJ2-7; 11 bases align to TRBD2. Germline assignment: CDR1 MDHEN and CDR2 SYDVKM. The CDR3 is 15 residues long. Trimming cost V 3 bases and J 5 bases; bases outside gene matches: 6. This chain's CDR3 is CASSLASGGINEQYF. The CDR3 bases are TGTGCCAGCAGTTTGGCTAGCGGGGGGATCAACGAGCAGTACTTC.